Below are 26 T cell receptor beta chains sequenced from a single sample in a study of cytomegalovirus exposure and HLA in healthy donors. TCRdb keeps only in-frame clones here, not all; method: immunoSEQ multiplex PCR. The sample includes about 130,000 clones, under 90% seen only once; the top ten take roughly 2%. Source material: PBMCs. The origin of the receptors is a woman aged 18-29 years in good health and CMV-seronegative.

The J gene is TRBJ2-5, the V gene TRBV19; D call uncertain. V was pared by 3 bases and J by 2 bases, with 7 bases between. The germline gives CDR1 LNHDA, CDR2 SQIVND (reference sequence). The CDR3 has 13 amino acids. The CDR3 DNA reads TGTGCCAGTAGTATCGGTTGGCAAGAGACCCAGTACTTC. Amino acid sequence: CASSIGWQETQYF.

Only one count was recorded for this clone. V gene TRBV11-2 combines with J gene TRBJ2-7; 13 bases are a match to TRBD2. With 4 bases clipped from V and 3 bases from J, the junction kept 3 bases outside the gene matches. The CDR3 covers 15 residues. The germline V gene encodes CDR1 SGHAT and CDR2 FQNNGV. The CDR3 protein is CASSSWTSGGYEQYF. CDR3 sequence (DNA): TGTGCCAGCAGCTCGTGGACTAGCGGGGGCTACGAGCAGTACTTC.

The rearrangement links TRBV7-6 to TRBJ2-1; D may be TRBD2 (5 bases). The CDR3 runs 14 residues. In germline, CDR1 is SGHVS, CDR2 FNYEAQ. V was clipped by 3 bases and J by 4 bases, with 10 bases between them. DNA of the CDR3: TGTGCCAGCAGCTTCGGGTGGACTTACAATGAGCAGTTCTTC. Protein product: CASSFGWTYNEQFF.

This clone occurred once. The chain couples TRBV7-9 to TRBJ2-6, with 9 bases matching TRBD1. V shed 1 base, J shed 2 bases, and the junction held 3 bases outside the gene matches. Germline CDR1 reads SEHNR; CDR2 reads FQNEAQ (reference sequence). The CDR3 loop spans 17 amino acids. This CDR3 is CASSLGQGVAGANVLTF. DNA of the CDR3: TGTGCCAGCAGCTTAGGACAGGGGGTGGCTGGGGCCAACGTCCTGACTTTC.

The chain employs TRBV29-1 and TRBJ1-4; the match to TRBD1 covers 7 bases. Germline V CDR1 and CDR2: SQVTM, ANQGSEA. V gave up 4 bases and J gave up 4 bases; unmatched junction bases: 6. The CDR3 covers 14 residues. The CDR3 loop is CSVGRGNRNEKLFF. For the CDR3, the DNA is TGCAGCGTTGGCAGGGGGAATCGTAATGAAAAACTGTTTTTT. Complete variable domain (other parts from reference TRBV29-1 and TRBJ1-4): SAVISQKPSRDICQRGTSLTIQCQVDSQVTMMFWYRQQPGQSLTLIATANQGSEATYESGFVIDKFPISRPNLTFSTLTVSNMSPEDSSIYLCSVGRGNRNEKLFFGSGTQLSVL.

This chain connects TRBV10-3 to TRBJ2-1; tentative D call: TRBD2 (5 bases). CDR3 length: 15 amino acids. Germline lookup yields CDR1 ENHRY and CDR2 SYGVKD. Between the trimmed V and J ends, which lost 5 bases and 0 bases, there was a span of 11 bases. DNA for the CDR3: TGTGCCATCAGTTTGGACCTAGCCTCCTACAATGAGCAGTTCTTC. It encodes CAISLDLASYNEQFF.

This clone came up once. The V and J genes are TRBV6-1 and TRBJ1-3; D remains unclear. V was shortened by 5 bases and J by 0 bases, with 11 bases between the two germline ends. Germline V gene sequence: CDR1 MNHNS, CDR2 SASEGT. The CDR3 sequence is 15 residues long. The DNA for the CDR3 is TGTGCCAGCAGTCCCTACCTCCTCTCTGGAAACACCATATATTTT. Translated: CASSPYLLSGNTIYF.

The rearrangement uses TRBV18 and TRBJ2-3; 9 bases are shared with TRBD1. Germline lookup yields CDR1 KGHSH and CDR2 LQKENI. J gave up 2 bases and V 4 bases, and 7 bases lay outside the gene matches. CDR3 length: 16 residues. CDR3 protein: CASSLTGGSDTDTQYF. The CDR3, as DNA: TGTGCCAGCTCACTTACAGGGGGCAGTGACACAGATACGCAGTATTTT.

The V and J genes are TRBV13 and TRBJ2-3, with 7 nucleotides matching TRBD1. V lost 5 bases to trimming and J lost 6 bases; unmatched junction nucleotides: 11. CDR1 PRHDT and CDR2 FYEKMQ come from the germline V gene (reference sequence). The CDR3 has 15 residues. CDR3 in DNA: TGTGCCAGCAGCCGTTGGACAGGTCAGCCCGATACGCAGTATTTT. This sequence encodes CASSRWTGQPDTQYF.

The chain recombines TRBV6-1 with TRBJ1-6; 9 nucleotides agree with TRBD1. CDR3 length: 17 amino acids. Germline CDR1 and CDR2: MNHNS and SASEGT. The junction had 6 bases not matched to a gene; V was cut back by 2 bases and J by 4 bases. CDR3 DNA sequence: TGTGCCAGCAGTGAACGGACAGGGGTCTCATATAATTCACCCCTCCACTTT. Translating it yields CASSERTGVSYNSPLHF.

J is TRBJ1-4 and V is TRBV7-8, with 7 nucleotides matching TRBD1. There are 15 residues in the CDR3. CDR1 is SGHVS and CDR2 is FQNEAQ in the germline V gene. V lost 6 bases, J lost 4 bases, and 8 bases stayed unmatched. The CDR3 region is CASSHRRDSNEKLFF. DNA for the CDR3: TGTGCCAGCAGTCACCGCCGGGACAGTAATGAAAAACTGTTTTTT.

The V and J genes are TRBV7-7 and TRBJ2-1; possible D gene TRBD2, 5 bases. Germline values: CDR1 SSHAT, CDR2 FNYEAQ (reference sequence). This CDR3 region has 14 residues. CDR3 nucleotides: TGTGCTAGCGCCCCCGGCCCTAAGACTAATGAGCAGTTCTTC. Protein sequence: CASAPGPKTNEQFF. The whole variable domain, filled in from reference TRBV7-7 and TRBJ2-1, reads GAGVSQSPRYKVTKRGQDVTLRCDPISSHATLYWYQQALGQGPEFLTYFNYEAQPDKSGLPSDRFSAERPEGSISTLTIQRTEQRDSAMYRCASAPGPKTNEQFFGPGTRLTVL.

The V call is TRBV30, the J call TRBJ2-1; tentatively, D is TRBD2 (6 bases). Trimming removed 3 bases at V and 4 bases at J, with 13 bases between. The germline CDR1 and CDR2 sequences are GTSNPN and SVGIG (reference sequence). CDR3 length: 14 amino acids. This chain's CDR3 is CAWRGEARYNEQFF. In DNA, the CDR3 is TGTGCCTGGAGGGGGGAGGCCCGTTACAATGAGCAGTTCTTC.

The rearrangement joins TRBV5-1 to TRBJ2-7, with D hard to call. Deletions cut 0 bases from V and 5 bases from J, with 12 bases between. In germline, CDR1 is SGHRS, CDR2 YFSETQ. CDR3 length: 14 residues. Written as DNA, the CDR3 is TGCGCCAGCAGCTTGGCCCCGGCAGGCGACGAGCAGTACTTC. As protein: CASSLAPAGDEQYF.

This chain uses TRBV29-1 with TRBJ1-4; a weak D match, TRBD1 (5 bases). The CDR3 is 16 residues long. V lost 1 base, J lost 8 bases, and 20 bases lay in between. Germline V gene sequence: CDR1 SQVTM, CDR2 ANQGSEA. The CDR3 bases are TGCAGCGTTGAAGCCCCGACAGTAGAAGCGGGCGAAAAACTGTTTTTT. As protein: CSVEAPTVEAGEKLFF.

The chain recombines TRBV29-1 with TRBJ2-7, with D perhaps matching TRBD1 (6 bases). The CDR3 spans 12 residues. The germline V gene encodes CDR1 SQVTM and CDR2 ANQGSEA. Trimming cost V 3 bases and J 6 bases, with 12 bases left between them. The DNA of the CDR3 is TGCAGCGTTGACCCCGGGACAACCGAGCAGTACTTC. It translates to CSVDPGTTEQYF.

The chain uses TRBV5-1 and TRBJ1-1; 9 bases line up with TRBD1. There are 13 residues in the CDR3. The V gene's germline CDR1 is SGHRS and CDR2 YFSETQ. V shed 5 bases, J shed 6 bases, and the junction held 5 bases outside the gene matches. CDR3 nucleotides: TGCGCCAGCAGGGGGACAGGGACCGCTGAAGCTTTCTTT. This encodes CASRGTGTAEAFF.

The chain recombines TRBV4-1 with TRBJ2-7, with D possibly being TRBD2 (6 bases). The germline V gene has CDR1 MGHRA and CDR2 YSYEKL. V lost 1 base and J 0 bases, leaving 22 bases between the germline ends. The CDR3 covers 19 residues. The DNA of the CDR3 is TGCGCCAGCAGCCAAGTCCGCGGGGTGGGTAGCGTCAACTCCTACGAGCAGTACTTC. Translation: CASSQVRGVGSVNSYEQYF.

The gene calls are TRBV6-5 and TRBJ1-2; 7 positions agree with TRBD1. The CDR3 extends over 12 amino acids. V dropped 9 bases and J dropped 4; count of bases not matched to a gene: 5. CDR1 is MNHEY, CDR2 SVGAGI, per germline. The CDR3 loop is CASRDSFYGYTF. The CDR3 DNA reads TGTGCCAGTCGGGACAGCTTCTATGGCTACACCTTC.

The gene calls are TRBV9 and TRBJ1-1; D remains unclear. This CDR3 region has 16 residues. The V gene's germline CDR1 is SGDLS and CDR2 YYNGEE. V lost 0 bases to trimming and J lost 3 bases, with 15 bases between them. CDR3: CASSVGIRRKDTEAFF. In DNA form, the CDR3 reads TGTGCCAGCAGCGTAGGGATAAGGCGGAAGGACACTGAAGCTTTCTTT.

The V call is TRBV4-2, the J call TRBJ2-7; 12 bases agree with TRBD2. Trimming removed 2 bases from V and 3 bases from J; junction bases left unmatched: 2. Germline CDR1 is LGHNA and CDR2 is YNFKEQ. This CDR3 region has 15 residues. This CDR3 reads CASSQLTSGSYEQYF. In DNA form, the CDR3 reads TGTGCCAGCAGCCAATTGACTAGCGGGAGCTACGAGCAGTACTTC.

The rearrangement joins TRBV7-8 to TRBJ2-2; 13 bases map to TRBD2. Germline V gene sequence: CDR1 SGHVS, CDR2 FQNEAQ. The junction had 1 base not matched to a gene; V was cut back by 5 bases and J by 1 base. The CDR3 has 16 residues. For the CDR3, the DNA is TGTGCCAGCAGCCGGACTAGCGGGAGGAACACCGGGGAGCTGTTTTTT. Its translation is CASSRTSGRNTGELFF.

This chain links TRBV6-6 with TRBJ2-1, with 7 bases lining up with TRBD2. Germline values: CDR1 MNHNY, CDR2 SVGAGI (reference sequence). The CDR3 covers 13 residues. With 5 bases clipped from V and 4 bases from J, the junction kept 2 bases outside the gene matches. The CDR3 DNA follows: TGTGCCAGCAGTGCTAGCGGTTACAATGAGCAGTTCTTC. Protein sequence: CASSASGYNEQFF.

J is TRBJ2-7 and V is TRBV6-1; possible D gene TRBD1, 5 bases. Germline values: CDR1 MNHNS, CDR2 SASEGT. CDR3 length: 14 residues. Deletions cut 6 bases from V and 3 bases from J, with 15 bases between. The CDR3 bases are TGTGCCAGCAGGGACGGCAGGGTGGGCTACGAGCAGTACTTC. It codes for CASRDGRVGYEQYF.

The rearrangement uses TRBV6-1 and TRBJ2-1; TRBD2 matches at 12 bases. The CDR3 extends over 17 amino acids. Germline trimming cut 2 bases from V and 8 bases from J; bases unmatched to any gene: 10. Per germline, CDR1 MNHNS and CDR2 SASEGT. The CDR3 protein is CASSEISTSGSLYEQFF. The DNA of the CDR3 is TGTGCCAGCAGTGAAATCTCGACTAGCGGGAGTCTGTATGAGCAGTTCTTC.

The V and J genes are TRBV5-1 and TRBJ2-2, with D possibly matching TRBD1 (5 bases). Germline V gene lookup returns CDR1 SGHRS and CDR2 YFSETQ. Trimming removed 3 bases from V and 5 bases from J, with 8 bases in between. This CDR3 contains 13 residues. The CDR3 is CASSYDRTGELFF. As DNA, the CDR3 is TGCGCCAGCAGCTACGACAGAACCGGGGAGCTGTTTTTT.